Each of the 29 T cell receptor beta chains below was sequenced from the same sample in a study of T-cell memory formation after mild COVID-19. TCRdb reprocessed the 5' RACE reads with MiXCR, giving one entry per CDR3 protein. The sample lists 500,000 to 550,000 distinct CDR3 sequences; 20% were seen once. The sample was PBMCs or a T cell subset sorted from them (not recorded which). The receptors originated from an adult woman who had mild COVID-19 (a few samples of this study predate the infection). Cell type and time point are not known.

Many counts were recorded for this clonotype. This rearrangement joins TRBV5-6 to TRBJ2-5; D possibly corresponds to TRBD2 (6 bases). CDR1 is SGHDT, CDR2 YYEEEE, per germline. V was clipped by 4 bases and J by 6 bases, with 16 bases between them. The CDR3 runs to 14 residues. The CDR3 DNA sequence: TGTGCCAGCAGCCCTGCCGGGAGCACCCAGACCCAGTACTTC. It codes for CASSPAGSTQTQYF.

The chain carries TRBV29-1 and TRBJ1-1; 8 bases line up with TRBD1. Germline V lookup: CDR1 SQVTM, CDR2 ANQGSEA. The V and J ends lost 7 bases and 5 bases, in that order; junction bases with no gene match: 9. This CDR3 region has 13 residues. The CDR3 loop is CSALDRAGTEAFF. CDR3 nucleotide sequence: TGCAGCGCCTTGGACAGGGCGGGAACTGAAGCTTTCTTT.

The J gene is TRBJ2-2, the V gene TRBV6-2 or TRBV6-3; 9 nucleotides agree with TRBD2. Germline trimming cut 3 bases from V and 4 bases from J; bases unmatched to any gene: 12. This CDR3 has 18 residues. Germline CDR1 reads MNHEY; CDR2 reads SVGEGT. CDR3 in amino acids: CASSYSRIAGVGTGELFF. CDR3 nucleotide sequence: TGTGCCAGCAGTTATTCTCGGATAGCGGGAGTAGGCACCGGGGAGCTGTTTTTT.

V and J are TRBV9 and TRBJ1-1; 7 bases are shared with TRBD1. V shed 3 bases and J 6 bases; nucleotides not matched to a gene: 11. The CDR3 runs 15 residues. Germline V CDR1 and CDR2: SGDLS, YYNGEE. The CDR3 nucleotides are TGTGCCAGCAGCGCCCGGGACAGCGCCCGACCTGAAGCTTTCTTT. The encoded protein is CASSARDSARPEAFF.

This clonotype has at least ten counts. This chain links TRBV7-9 with TRBJ2-3; D is possibly TRBD1 or TRBD2 (6 bases each). Germline V gene lookup returns CDR1 SEHNR and CDR2 FQNEAQ (reference sequence). The V and J ends lost 8 bases and 0 bases respectively, with 18 bases between them. The CDR3 runs to 16 residues. CDR3 sequence: CASLPRGRPSTDTQYF. In DNA form, the CDR3 reads TGTGCCAGCCTGCCTAGGGGGAGGCCAAGCACAGATACGCAGTATTTT.

This clonotype has just a few counts. The rearrangement links TRBV20-1 to TRBJ1-3; D may be TRBD1 (5 bases). The CDR3 runs 16 residues. Trimming stripped 1 base from V and 1 base from J, with 14 bases between. The germline CDR1 and CDR2 sequences are DFQATT and SNEGSKA (reference sequence). The CDR3 region is CSARGRGKGSGNTIYF. CDR3 nucleotide sequence: TGCAGTGCTAGAGGGCGGGGGAAAGGTTCTGGAAACACCATATATTTT.

J is TRBJ2-1 and V is TRBV12-3 or TRBV12-4, with 7 bases lining up with TRBD1. There are 13 residues in the CDR3. V lost 11 bases, J lost 1 base, and 5 bases stayed unmatched. Here the CDR3 DNA reads TGTGCCTCCGGGACAGATTCCTACAATGAGCAGTTCTTC. Translated, it gives CASGTDSYNEQFF.

This clonotype was seen only a few times. The CDR3 loop is CASSLLAPNVETQYF. In nucleotides, the CDR3 is TGTGCCAGCAGCCTACTAGCGCCGAACGTGGAGACCCAGTACTTC. The chain has TRBV12-3 or TRBV12-4 and TRBJ2-5; TRBD2 matches at 7 bases. V was pared by 6 bases and J by 5 bases, with 12 bases of the junction left unmatched. The CDR3 is 15 residues long.

The chain has TRBV6-5 and TRBJ1-3, with a tentative D call TRBD1 (6 bases). V shed 2 bases and J shed 0 bases, with 11 bases lying between them. Germline lookup yields CDR1 MNHEY and CDR2 SVGAGI. The CDR3 totals 16 residues. The CDR3 DNA follows: TGTGCCAGCAGTTACGGGGGCAGCATCTCTGGAAACACCATATATTTT. Protein: CASSYGGSISGNTIYF.

This clonotype was counted only a few times. The chain joins TRBV6-1 to TRBJ2-7; 10 bases map to TRBD2. This CDR3 is built from 14 residues. Trimming at V came to 6 bases and at J to 7 bases, leaving 9 bases not matched to a gene. CDR1 and CDR2 (germline): MNHNS, SASEGT. The CDR3 DNA reads as TGTGCCAGCAGAGTGAAGCGGGAGGGCGGGGAGCAGTACTTC. The encoded protein is CASRVKREGGEQYF.

This clonotype was detected ten times or more. At one boundary the junction diverges from the germline segment, which might be a read error. The chain recombines TRBV5-1 with TRBJ2-2; possible D gene TRBD2, 6 bases. The CDR3 runs 15 residues. Germline lookup yields CDR1 SGHRS and CDR2 YFSETQ. CDR3 amino acids: CASSLPGANTGELFF. The DNA of the CDR3 is TGTGCCAGCAGTTTACCGGGGGCGAACACCGGGGAGCTGTTTTTT.

As to this clonotype: Germline is not matched at one junction end, which may reflect a read error. This chain links TRBV4-3 with TRBJ2-5; 7 bases are a match to TRBD1. This CDR3 is built from 14 residues. Germline CDR1 reads LGHNA; CDR2 reads YSLEER. The CDR3 reads CASSQETGQGTQYF. The CDR3 DNA reads as TGCGCCAGCAGCCAAGAGACAGGGCAAGGGACCCAGTACTTC.

In its sample, this clonotype was seen a few times. This chain joins TRBV15 and TRBJ1-2; D is undetermined. The V gene's germline CDR1 is LNHNV and CDR2 YYDKDF (reference sequence). CDR3 length equals 15 residues. V lost 1 base and J lost 3, with 12 bases in between. This chain's CDR3 is CATSRALEEYYGYTF. In nucleotides, the CDR3 is TGTGCCACCAGCAGAGCCCTTGAAGAGTACTATGGCTACACCTTC.

V usage is TRBV11-2 and J usage is TRBJ2-2; 9 nucleotides match TRBD2. The CDR3 is made up of 18 amino acids. Trimming removed 5 bases from V and 2 bases from J; junction bases left unmatched: 12. Germline V CDR1 and CDR2: SGHAT, FQNNGV. CDR3 bases: TGTGCCAGCAGCCATCTCTCGGGACTAGCTAAAAACACCGGGGAGCTGTTTTTT. Translating it yields CASSHLSGLAKNTGELFF. Complete variable domain (other parts from reference TRBV11-2 and TRBJ2-2): EAGVAQSPRYKIIEKRQSVAFWCNPISGHATLYWYQQILGQGPKLLIQFQNNGVVDDSQLPKDRFSAERLKGVDSTLKIQPAKLEDSAVYLCASSHLSGLAKNTGELFFGEGSRLTVL.

This clonotype has a count of ten or more. This chain joins TRBV7-2 and TRBJ2-3, with TRBD2 identical over 10 bases. V was pared by 5 bases and J by 5 bases, with 4 bases of the junction left unmatched. Per the germline V gene, CDR1 is SGHTA and CDR2 is FQGNSA. CDR3 length: 14 amino acids. In DNA, the CDR3 is TGTGCCAGCAGCCTTAGCGGGAGGAGAGATACGCAGTATTTT. Amino acid sequence: CASSLSGRRDTQYF.

This clonotype was observed a handful of times. The chain employs TRBV6-6 and TRBJ2-1, with 13 bases lining up with TRBD2. The germline V gene has CDR1 MNHNY and CDR2 SVGAGI (reference sequence). The V and J ends lost 5 bases and 7 bases, in that order; junction bases with no gene match: 8. The CDR3 totals 16 residues. CDR3 in DNA: TGTGCCAGCAGTGACCTGACTAGCGGGAGGCGGAATGAGCAGTTCTTC. This encodes CASSDLTSGRRNEQFF.

The gene calls are TRBV24-1 and TRBJ2-3, with TRBD2 matching over 11 bases. CDR3 length: 15 amino acids. Trimming removed 5 bases from V and 3 bases from J; junction bases left unmatched: 3. Per germline, CDR1 KGHDR and CDR2 SFDVKD. This chain's CDR3 is CATSATSGVTDTQYF. CDR3 nucleotides: TGTGCCACCAGTGCGACTAGCGGGGTGACAGATACGCAGTATTTT.

This clonotype was seen a few times. The chain carries TRBV11-2 and TRBJ1-3, with TRBD1 matching 8 bases. Germline assignment: CDR1 SGHAT and CDR2 FQNNGV. J was trimmed by 3 bases and V by 5 bases; bases with no gene match: 9. The CDR3 is made up of 16 amino acids. CDR3 sequence: CASSPGTGGSGNTIYF. CDR3 nucleotide sequence: TGTGCCAGCAGCCCTGGGACAGGAGGTAGTGGAAACACCATATATTTT.

The V gene is TRBV5-1, the J gene TRBJ2-3, with D hard to call. The V end lost 0 bases, the J end lost 5 bases, and 10 bases lay between the germline ends. The CDR3 is 14 residues long. CDR1 SGHRS and CDR2 YFSETQ come from the germline V gene. The CDR3 reads CASSLEGSVDTQYF. The CDR3 region has the DNA TGCGCCAGCAGCTTGGAAGGGTCGGTAGATACGCAGTATTTT.

This clonotype was recorded only once. The V and J genes are TRBV7-2 and TRBJ2-3; the D is unclear. Germline assignment: CDR1 SGHTA and CDR2 FQGNSA. The V gene lost 5 bases and the J gene lost 1 base, with 16 bases spanning the gap. CDR3 size: 16 residues. As DNA, the CDR3 is TGTGCCAGCAGCCATCGACCGCGACCCCGCACAGATACGCAGTATTTT. Protein product: CASSHRPRPRTDTQYF.

This clonotype appeared a few times. V gene TRBV11-2 combines with J gene TRBJ2-3; a weak D match, TRBD1 (5 bases). The CDR3 spans 17 residues. Germline CDR1 SGHAT, CDR2 FQNNGV. Deletions cut 3 bases from V and 5 bases from J, with 21 bases between. For the CDR3, the DNA is TGTGCCAGCAGCTTCCAGCCAGGGCCGAGCCCGGGAGATACGCAGTATTTT. Translation gives CASSFQPGPSPGDTQYF.

This clonotype showed up just a few times. The genes are TRBV7-9 and TRBJ2-1; TRBD2 is a possible D gene (5 bases). Trimming left V 5 bases short and J 3 bases short, with 17 bases between. Germline values: CDR1 SEHNR, CDR2 FQNEAQ (reference sequence). This CDR3 is 16 amino acids long. CDR3 region: CASSPPTGFLYNEQFF. For the CDR3, the DNA is TGTGCCAGCAGCCCGCCTACGGGGTTTCTCTACAATGAGCAGTTCTTC.

This rearrangement joins TRBV7-9 to TRBJ2-5, with D tentatively TRBD1 or TRBD2 (5 bases each). The CDR3 covers 15 residues. With 7 bases removed from V and 4 bases from J, the gap between germline ends came to 19 bases. Germline CDR1 SEHNR, CDR2 FQNEAQ (reference sequence). CDR3 DNA sequence: TGTGCCAGCAACTCAGTCCGGGGCAGGGCAGAGACCCAGTACTTC. Its translation: CASNSVRGRAETQYF. Filled out from reference TRBV7-9 and TRBJ2-5, the complete variable domain reads DTGVSQNPRHKITKRGQNVTFRCDPISEHNRLYWYRQTLGQGPEFLTYFQNEAQLEKSRLLSDRFSAERPKGSFSTLEIQRTEQGDSAMYLCASNSVRGRAETQYFGPGTRLLVL.

This sequence joins TRBV20-1 and TRBJ2-1; D ambiguous. Germline assignment: CDR1 DFQATT and CDR2 SNEGSKA (reference sequence). Trimming took 3 bases from V and 10 from J, leaving 10 bases between them. CDR3 size: 11 residues. The CDR3 region is CSARPAGEQFF. CDR3 coding DNA: TGCAGTGCTAGGCCAGCCGGGGAGCAGTTCTTC.

The chain joins TRBV12-3 or TRBV12-4 to TRBJ2-7; either TRBD1 or TRBD2 may fit D (5 bases each). V lost 3 bases, J lost 2 bases, and 14 bases lay in between. The CDR3 is 15 residues long. CDR3 bases: TGTGCCAGCAGTTTCGGTGGGGGAATAACCTACGAGCAGTACTTC. It codes for CASSFGGGITYEQYF.

The J gene is TRBJ2-1, the V gene TRBV12-3 or TRBV12-4; 10 bases match TRBD2. This CDR3 has 15 amino acids. Trimming took 6 bases from V and 6 from J; bases not matched to a gene: 8. As DNA, the CDR3 is TGTGCCAGCAGATTGTCACTAGCGGGGAGCAATGAGCAGTTCTTC. This codes for CASRLSLAGSNEQFF.

This clonotype was counted between two and nine times. The chain joins TRBV9 to TRBJ1-1; D is uncertain. The ends were cut back, 3 bases at V and 9 bases at J, with 15 bases in the middle. This CDR3 region has 13 residues. Germline values: CDR1 SGDLS, CDR2 YYNGEE. CDR3 DNA sequence: TGTGCCAGCAGCGACGAGGCGGAATTTCAAGCTTTCTTT. It yields the protein CASSDEAEFQAFF.

This clonotype occurred a few times. The chain couples TRBV11-3 to TRBJ1-2; 10 bases agree with TRBD1. J lost 2 bases, V lost 5 bases, and 11 bases had no gene match. CDR3 size: 17 residues. CDR1 and CDR2 from the germline V gene are SGHNT and YENEEA. CDR3: CASSAWTGGTGNYGYTF. The CDR3, as DNA: TGTGCCAGCAGCGCTTGGACAGGGGGAACAGGGAACTATGGCTACACCTTC.

This clonotype was observed at least ten times. CDR3 protein: CASSLASLAVNEQFF. The CDR3 DNA follows: TGCGCCAGCAGCTTGGCCTCACTAGCGGTAAATGAGCAGTTCTTC. The rearrangement links TRBV5-1 to TRBJ2-1; 8 nucleotides agree with TRBD2. Trimming removed 0 bases from V and 7 bases from J; junction bases left unmatched: 6. This CDR3 spans 15 amino acids. Germline-derived CDR1 and CDR2 are SGHRS and YFSETQ.